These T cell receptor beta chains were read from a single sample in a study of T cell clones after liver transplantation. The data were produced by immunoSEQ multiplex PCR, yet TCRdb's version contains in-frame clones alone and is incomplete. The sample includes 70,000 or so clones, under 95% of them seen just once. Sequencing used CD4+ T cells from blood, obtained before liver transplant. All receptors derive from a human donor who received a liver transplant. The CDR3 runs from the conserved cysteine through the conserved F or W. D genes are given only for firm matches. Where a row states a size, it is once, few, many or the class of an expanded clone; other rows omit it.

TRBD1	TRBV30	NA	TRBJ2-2	CAWRRTGLNTGELFF	TGTGCCTGGAGGCGGACAGGGCTGAACACCGGGGAGCTGTTTTTT
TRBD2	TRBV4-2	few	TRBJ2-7	CASSQDGSSGRTLLTYEQYF	TGTGCCAGCAGCCAAGATGGCTCTAGCGGGAGGACACTCCTGACCTACGAGCAGTACTTC
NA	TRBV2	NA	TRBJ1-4	CASSAGQLNNEKLFF	TGTGCCAGCAGTGCCGGACAGCTTAATAATGAAAAACTGTTTTTT
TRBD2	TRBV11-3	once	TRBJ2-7	CASSHRTGGYEQYF	TGTGCCAGCAGCCACCGGACGGGAGGCTACGAGCAGTACTTC
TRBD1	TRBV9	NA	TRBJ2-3	CASSVGTGGPDTQYF	TGTGCCAGCAGCGTAGGGACAGGGGGGCCAGATACGCAGTATTTT
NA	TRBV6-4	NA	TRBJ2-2	CASSVTRKSSDRFTGELFF	TGTGCCAGCAGTGTAACCCGTAAATCTAGCGATAGGTTCACCGGGGAGCTGTTTTTT
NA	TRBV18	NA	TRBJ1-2	CASSPTVNTGYTF	TGTGCCAGCTCCCCGACAGTTAATACTGGCTACACCTTC
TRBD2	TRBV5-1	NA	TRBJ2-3	CASSPGRLAGGADTQYF	TGCGCCAGCAGCCCCGGGCGACTAGCGGGAGGGGCAGATACGCAGTATTTT
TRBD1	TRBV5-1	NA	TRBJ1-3	CASSSFGQGRPDGRNTIYF	TGCGCCAGCAGCTCCTTCGGACAGGGGCGACCGGACGGCAGAAACACCATATATTTT
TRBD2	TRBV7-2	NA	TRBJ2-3	CASSLGVAGGGKTDTQYF	TGTGCCAGCAGCTTAGGAGTAGCGGGAGGGGGGAAGACAGATACGCAGTATTTT
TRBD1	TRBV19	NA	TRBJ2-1	CASTQGQGDEQFF	TGTGCCAGTACACAGGGGCAGGGCGATGAGCAGTTCTTC
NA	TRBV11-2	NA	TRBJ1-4	CASSHERRGNEKLFF	TGTGCCAGCAGCCACGAACGACGGGGGAATGAAAAACTGTTTTTT
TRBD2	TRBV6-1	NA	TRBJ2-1	CASRPGLAGGQQFF	TGTGCCAGCAGGCCGGGACTAGCGGGAGGGCAGCAGTTCTTC
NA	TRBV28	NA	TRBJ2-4	CASSRRARVNDIQYF	TGTGCCAGCAGCCGCCGAGCGAGGGTCAATGACATTCAGTACTTC
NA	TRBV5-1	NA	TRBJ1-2	CASSVTGTSYGYTF	TGCGCCAGCAGCGTCACCGGGACCTCCTATGGCTACACCTTC
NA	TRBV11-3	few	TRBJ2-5	CASGGRLNQETQYF	TGTGCCAGCGGGGGCCGTCTAAACCAAGAGACCCAGTACTTC
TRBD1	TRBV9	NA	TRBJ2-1	CASSARGTAYNEQFF	TGTGCCAGCAGCGCGAGGGGGACAGCCTACAATGAGCAGTTCTTC
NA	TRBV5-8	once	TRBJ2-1	CASSPLVRIEQFF	TGTGCCAGCAGCCCTCTGGTGAGGATTGAGCAGTTCTTC